The entry that follows covers one TCR beta chain sequence. V gave up 0 bases and J gave up 5 bases; unmatched junction bases: 3. Germline CDR1 reads KGHSH; CDR2 reads LQKENI. This CDR3 has 16 residues. The sample is drawn from a study of cytomegalovirus exposure and HLA in healthy donors. 13 Jbeta primers and 60 Vbeta primers were used for the PCR. Clones were read by immunoSEQ multiplex PCR, and TCRdb kept only the in-frame ones, dropping some. This sample yields 85,000 to 90,000 clones, of which around 74% are seen a single time; about 9.5% belongs to the top ten. This chain connects TRBV18 to TRBJ2-7; 14 bases line up with TRBD2. The TCR comes from a man in his thirties or forties in good health and CMV-seropositive. The sequenced sample was PBMCs. The CDR3 spells CASSPPGLAGGHEQYF. DNA for the CDR3: TGTGCCAGCTCACCACCCGGACTAGCGGGGGGACACGAGCAGTACTTC.